These 26 T cell receptor beta chains share one sample of origin, sequenced in a study of cytomegalovirus exposure and HLA in healthy donors. PCR was performed using 60 Vbeta and 13 Jbeta primers. Sequencing was performed with immunoSEQ multiplex PCR; in TCRdb, only in-frame clones are kept and a portion is missing. The table lists 150,000 to 200,000 clones, less than 80% of them singletons. Sequenced sample: PBMCs. These receptors originate from a woman aged 25 to 39 in good health and CMV-seropositive.

This clone appeared a few times. The CDR3 reads CASLLAGSTHNEQFF. In nucleotides, the CDR3 is TGTGCCAGCTTACTAGCGGGGAGTACTCACAATGAGCAGTTCTTC. The rearrangement joins TRBV27 to TRBJ2-1; 10 nucleotides match TRBD2. V dropped 8 bases and J dropped 5; count of bases not matched to a gene: 9. The CDR3 totals 15 residues. From germline, CDR1 is MNHEY and CDR2 SMNVEV (reference sequence).

The chain is built from TRBV5-1 and TRBJ1-1; D is uncertain. The CDR3 contains 16 residues. The germline V and J ends were trimmed by 0 bases and 1 base, with 13 bases remaining between them. Germline CDR1 is SGHRS and CDR2 is YFSETQ. DNA of the CDR3: TGCGCCAGCAGCTTGGGGATATATGGGCCGAACACTGAAGCTTTCTTT. Translating it yields CASSLGIYGPNTEAFF.

J is TRBJ1-1 and V is TRBV27; the match to TRBD1 covers 7 bases. J lost 5 bases, V lost 1 base, and 10 bases had no gene match. CDR3 length equals 16 residues. CDR1 is MNHEY and CDR2 is SMNVEV in the germline V gene (reference sequence). CDR3 loop: CASSLLRGRRSTEAFF. For the CDR3, the DNA is TGTGCCAGCAGTTTATTGAGGGGGCGCCGAAGTACTGAAGCTTTCTTT.

The chain couples TRBV7-8 to TRBJ2-7; TRBD1 might be the D (6 bases). The V end lost 0 bases, the J end lost 7 bases, and 13 bases lay between the germline ends. The CDR3 is 14 amino acids. Germline V CDR1 and CDR2: SGHVS, FQNEAQ. CDR3 region: CASSLATGLYEQYF. The CDR3 DNA is TGTGCCAGCAGCTTAGCCACAGGGTTATATGAGCAGTACTTC.

The V gene is TRBV10-3, the J gene TRBJ2-2, with a tentative D call TRBD1 (6 bases). This CDR3 spans 15 amino acids. V shed 10 bases and J shed 0 bases, with 15 bases lying between them. CDR1 ENHRY and CDR2 SYGVKD come from the germline V gene. Here the CDR3 reads CATVDSSANTGELFF. CDR3 coding DNA: TGTGCCACGGTGGACAGTTCCGCGAACACCGGGGAGCTGTTTTTT.

V usage is TRBV4-1 and J usage is TRBJ2-1, with 8 positions matching TRBD2. Trimming at V came to 1 base and at J to 2 bases, leaving 7 bases not matched to a gene. Germline CDR1 MGHRA, CDR2 YSYEKL. The CDR3 totals 17 residues. The CDR3: CASSQVAAGAAYNEQFF. The CDR3 nucleotides read TGCGCCAGCAGCCAAGTCGCAGCGGGAGCCGCCTACAATGAGCAGTTCTTC.

This clone has more than one count but fewer than ten. The chain uses TRBV6-4 and TRBJ2-1; 13 bases map to TRBD2. CDR1 MRHNA and CDR2 SNTAGT come from the germline V gene. The CDR3 loop spans 14 amino acids. With V trimmed by 8 bases and J by 5 bases, 3 bases remained unmatched. Here the CDR3 reads CASAGLAGDNEQFF. Here the CDR3 DNA reads TGTGCCAGCGCCGGACTAGCGGGAGACAATGAGCAGTTCTTC.

This chain connects TRBV6-5 to TRBJ2-7; D is unresolved. CDR3 length equals 16 residues. From germline, CDR1 is MNHEY and CDR2 SVGAGI. V shed 2 bases and J shed 5 bases, with 19 bases lying between them. The CDR3, as DNA: TGTGCCAGCAGTTACCTCGGCACGCGACAATTTCACGAGCAGTACTTC. Its translation is CASSYLGTRQFHEQYF.

The chain carries TRBV7-2 and TRBJ2-1; 8 bases align to TRBD2. The J segment lost 7 bases and the V segment lost 5 bases, leaving 10 bases of the junction unmatched. CDR3 length: 15 residues. Germline V CDR1 and CDR2: SGHTA, FQGNSA. The CDR3 is CASSDLAGPTNEQFF. As DNA, the CDR3 is TGTGCCAGCAGCGATTTAGCGGGGCCTACAAATGAGCAGTTCTTC.

The CDR3 sequence is CASSPDRAGNEQFF. DNA for the CDR3: TGCGCCAGCAGCCCAGACCGGGCGGGAAATGAGCAGTTCTTC. This sequence joins TRBV4-1 and TRBJ2-1; perhaps TRBD2 as D (6 bases). This CDR3 is built from 14 residues. CDR1 MGHRA and CDR2 YSYEKL come from the germline V gene. V was shortened by 4 bases and J by 7 bases, with 14 bases between the two germline ends.

The rearrangement uses TRBV9 and TRBJ2-3, with TRBD2 as a possible D gene (5 bases). The germline V gene has CDR1 SGDLS and CDR2 YYNGEE. CDR3 length: 15 residues. V was clipped by 5 bases and J by 3 bases, with 16 bases between them. The CDR3 nucleotides read TGTGCCAGCAGTGTTACTTCTAGGGAGACAGATACGCAGTATTTT. It specifies CASSVTSRETDTQYF.

This clone has just a few counts. The chain combines TRBV4-2 with TRBJ1-6; 9 positions match TRBD1. The trim removed 1 base at V and 7 bases at J, leaving 5 bases unmatched. The CDR3 is 16 residues long. Germline CDR1 LGHNA, CDR2 YNFKEQ. The CDR3 sequence: CASSQGNRGQNSPLHF. CDR3 nucleotide sequence: TGTGCCAGCAGCCAAGGGAACAGGGGGCAAAATTCACCCCTCCACTTT.

The V and J genes are TRBV27 and TRBJ2-2; D call uncertain. In germline, CDR1 is MNHEY, CDR2 SMNVEV (reference sequence). Trimming removed 4 bases at V and 3 bases at J, with 12 bases between. This CDR3 contains 15 residues. This CDR3 is CASSSNVRDTGELFF. Here the CDR3 DNA reads TGTGCCAGCAGTTCCAATGTCCGCGACACCGGGGAGCTGTTTTTT.

The chain links TRBV6-5 to TRBJ1-2; 7 nucleotides line up with TRBD1. Trimming took 6 bases from V and 6 from J; bases not matched to a gene: 4. Germline CDR1 reads MNHEY; CDR2 reads SVGAGI. The CDR3 is 12 amino acids. The CDR3 nucleotides read TGTGCCAGCAGCAGGGGGAAGGATGGCTACACCTTC. Amino acids: CASSRGKDGYTF.

In its sample, this clone was seen a few times. The chain joins TRBV10-3 to TRBJ1-2, with TRBD1 identical over 7 bases. With V trimmed by 10 bases and J by 3 bases, 8 bases remained unmatched. CDR3 length: 13 residues. Looked up from germline, CDR1 is ENHRY and CDR2 is SYGVKD. The CDR3 loop is CATKQGPDYGYTF. The CDR3 nucleotides are TGTGCCACAAAACAGGGGCCCGACTATGGCTACACCTTC.

The chain has TRBV28 and TRBJ2-3; TRBD2 agrees at 11 bases. The germline V gene encodes CDR1 MDHEN and CDR2 SYDVKM. CDR3 size: 16 residues. Trimming at V came to 1 base and at J to 8 bases, leaving 8 bases not matched to a gene. The DNA of the CDR3 is TGTGCCAGCAGTTTATCCCATAGCGGGGGGGCAGGTACGCAGTATTTT. It is translated as CASSLSHSGGAGTQYF. Drawing the rest from reference TRBV28 and TRBJ2-3, the complete variable domain is DVKVTQSSRYLVKRTGEKVFLECVQDMDHENMFWYRQDPGLGLRLIYFSYDVKMKEKGDIPEGYSVSREKKERFSLILESASTNQTSMYLCASSLSHSGGAGTQYFGPGTRLTVL.

The V and J genes are TRBV6-5 and TRBJ1-2; tentatively, D is TRBD1 (5 bases). This CDR3 region has 14 residues. Germline CDR1 reads MNHEY; CDR2 reads SVGAGI. V lost 5 bases to trimming and J lost 6 bases, with 16 bases between them. CDR3 nucleotide sequence: TGTGCCAGCAGTCTCCTGGGGGGTTTAAATGGCTACACCTTC. This gives the protein CASSLLGGLNGYTF.

J is TRBJ2-7 and V is TRBV27; 11 positions agree with TRBD1. This CDR3 contains 16 residues. Germline values: CDR1 MNHEY, CDR2 SMNVEV (reference sequence). V lost 3 bases and J lost 2; bases outside the gene matches: 6. CDR3 nucleotide sequence: TGTGCCAGCAGTTTTTCCGGGACAGGGGGTACCTACGAGCAGTACTTC. This encodes CASSFSGTGGTYEQYF.

The chain employs TRBV19 and TRBJ2-7, with 8 bases fitting TRBD2. The CDR3 extends over 14 amino acids. The germline CDR1 and CDR2 sequences are LNHDA and SQIVND (reference sequence). After removal of 5 bases from V and 0 bases from J, the junction contained 3 bases not matched to a gene. Here the CDR3 DNA reads TGTGCCAGTAGTCCCAGCGGGGGCTCCTACGAGCAGTACTTC. This gives the protein CASSPSGGSYEQYF.

V and J are TRBV7-7 and TRBJ2-1; a weak D match, TRBD1 (6 bases). The CDR3 consists of 15 residues. Germline V gives CDR1 SSHAT, CDR2 FNYEAQ (reference sequence). V lost 2 bases to trimming and J lost 2 bases, with 10 bases between them. CDR3 sequence (DNA): TGTGCCAGCAGCTTAATGCAGGGGCCCTACAATGAGCAGTTCTTC. Translating it yields CASSLMQGPYNEQFF.

The chain is built from TRBV27 and TRBJ2-1; possible D gene TRBD1, 7 bases. Germline V gene lookup returns CDR1 MNHEY and CDR2 SMNVEV (reference sequence). The CDR3 sequence is 15 residues long. The germline V and J ends were trimmed by 4 bases and 1 base, with 11 bases remaining between them. The CDR3 DNA follows: TGTGCCAGCAGTTGGCAGGGGGGTTCCTACAATGAGCAGTTCTTC. Residues: CASSWQGGSYNEQFF.

The chain has TRBV4-1 and TRBJ2-1; possibly TRBD1 for D (6 bases). This CDR3 comprises 14 residues. V lost 3 bases and J 9 bases, leaving 15 bases between the germline ends. Looked up from germline, CDR1 is MGHRA and CDR2 is YSYEKL. CDR3 sequence reads: CASSHPAPRGEQFF. CDR3 sequence (DNA): TGCGCCAGCAGCCACCCAGCCCCCAGGGGTGAGCAGTTCTTC.

The chain couples TRBV5-8 to TRBJ2-3, with D perhaps matching TRBD1 (5 bases). CDR3 length: 14 residues. Germline-derived CDR1 and CDR2 are SGHTS and YDEGEE. V lost 0 bases and J lost 2, with 7 bases in between. The CDR3 DNA reads as TGTGCCAGCAGCTTGGAGGGGTACACAGATACGCAGTATTTT. Translating it yields CASSLEGYTDTQYF.

The chain joins TRBV27 to TRBJ2-5; TRBD1 agrees at 8 bases. The DNA end is more similar to TRBJ2-7, so the J call may be wrong. CDR3 length: 15 amino acids. Germline CDR1 reads MNHEY; CDR2 reads SMNVEV (reference sequence). Written as DNA, the CDR3 is TGTGCCAGCAGAACGGGACAGGTCCCAATCGACGAGCAGTACTTC. Its translation: CASRTGQVPIDEQYF.

The chain has TRBV9 and TRBJ2-2, with TRBD1 as a possible D gene (5 bases). V was shortened by 4 bases and J by 1 base, with 11 bases between the two germline ends. This CDR3 has 15 residues. The germline gives CDR1 SGDLS, CDR2 YYNGEE. CDR3: CASSPGLENTGELFF. CDR3 nucleotides: TGTGCCAGCAGCCCAGGGCTAGAGAACACCGGGGAGCTGTTTTTT.

The V gene is TRBV10-3, the J gene TRBJ2-6; 8 nucleotides match TRBD2. CDR1 and CDR2 from the germline V gene are ENHRY and SYGVKD. The CDR3 totals 18 residues. With V trimmed by 2 bases and J by 0 bases, 6 bases remained unmatched. The DNA for the CDR3 is TGTGCCATCAGTGAGCGGGGGGGGCGCAGCTCTGGGGCCAACGTCCTGACTTTC. Protein product: CAISERGGRSSGANVLTF.